These 22 T cell receptor beta chains came from one sample sequenced in a study of blood T cell repertoires in COVID-19. The method was immunoSEQ multiplex PCR; TCRdb's version includes in-frame clones alone and lacks a portion of them. The sample records some 170,000 clones, roughly four fifths being singletons. The sample was peripheral blood. The origin of the receptors is a woman between 40 and 55 years old with COVID-19, enrolled during active disease.

This sequence joins TRBV9 and TRBJ1-2; TRBD1 is a possible D gene (5 bases). V was trimmed by 0 bases and J by 0 bases, leaving 15 bases between them. This CDR3 is built from 17 residues. Per the germline V gene, CDR1 is SGDLS and CDR2 is YYNGEE. In DNA, the CDR3 is TGTGCCAGCAGCGTAGTGCGGGGACCGGTATCTAACTATGGCTACACCTTC. It is translated as CASSVVRGPVSNYGYTF.

V and J are TRBV10-3 and TRBJ1-5; D possibly corresponds to TRBD1 (5 bases). Germline V gene data show CDR1 as ENHRY and CDR2 as SYGVKD. CDR3 length: 16 amino acids. The ends were cut back, 7 bases at V and 3 bases at J, with 19 bases in the middle. CDR3 residues: CAIKGTDGGDNQPQHF. The CDR3 DNA is TGTGCCATCAAGGGCACGGATGGGGGGGACAATCAGCCCCAGCATTTT.

The J gene is TRBJ1-4, the V gene TRBV27, with a tentative D call TRBD1 (5 bases). The CDR3 runs to 13 residues. Germline V CDR1 and CDR2: MNHEY, SMNVEV (reference sequence). V lost 6 bases and J 7 bases, leaving 12 bases between the germline ends. DNA for the CDR3: TGTGCCAGCAGCCGGCGGGGGGTTGAAAAACTGTTTTTT. Translated: CASSRRGVEKLFF.

The V and J genes are TRBV19 and TRBJ2-1; tentative D call: TRBD1 (6 bases). Germline CDR1 is LNHDA and CDR2 is SQIVND (reference sequence). The CDR3 covers 15 residues. V lost 7 bases, J lost 6 bases, and 19 bases lay in between. The CDR3 loop is CASMKGRGKSNEQFF. CDR3 sequence (DNA): TGTGCCAGTATGAAAGGCAGGGGAAAATCCAATGAGCAGTTCTTC.

The chain has TRBV7-6 and TRBJ1-1; tentative D call: TRBD1 (6 bases). The germline V gene has CDR1 SGHVS and CDR2 FNYEAQ. V was cut by 5 bases and J by 2 bases, with 12 bases left in between. This CDR3 has 14 amino acids. CDR3 region: CASSTSGDNTEAFF. DNA for the CDR3: TGTGCCAGCAGCACTTCAGGGGACAACACTGAAGCTTTCTTT.

The chain links TRBV3-1 (or the pseudogene TRBV3-2) to TRBJ2-1; TRBD2 might be the D (5 bases). The V end lost 5 bases, the J end lost 0 bases, and 11 bases lay between the germline ends. There are 15 residues in the CDR3. Germline CDR1 reads LGHDT; CDR2 reads YNNKEL (reference sequence). The CDR3 DNA follows: TGTGCCAGCAGCACACGGGGAGTCTCCTACAATGAGCAGTTCTTC. This translates into CASSTRGVSYNEQFF.

The chain employs TRBV9 and TRBJ1-1; D is undetermined. With 4 bases removed from V and 4 bases from J, the gap between germline ends came to 20 bases. Germline V gene data show CDR1 as SGDLS and CDR2 as YYNGEE. The CDR3 length is 16 residues. CDR3 in DNA: TGTGCCAGCAGCCCGTATGTGAGCGGTTCGGGCACTGAAGCTTTCTTT. Translation: CASSPYVSGSGTEAFF.

The chain employs TRBV7-2 and TRBJ2-3, with TRBD2 matching 8 bases. Germline-derived CDR1 and CDR2 are SGHTA and FQGNSA. V shed 5 bases and J 1 base; nucleotides not matched to a gene: 8. CDR3 length: 16 amino acids. As DNA, the CDR3 is TGTGCCAGCAGCATGACGGGGGGGCGGGGCACAGATACGCAGTATTTT. Translating it yields CASSMTGGRGTDTQYF.

This chain links TRBV27 with TRBJ2-3; D unresolved. Trimming stripped 6 bases from V and 1 base from J, with 11 bases between. Germline V lookup: CDR1 MNHEY, CDR2 SMNVEV (reference sequence). This CDR3 is built from 14 residues. The CDR3 loop is CASSERSGTDTQYF. DNA for the CDR3: TGTGCCAGCAGCGAGAGATCGGGCACAGATACGCAGTATTTT.

The chain joins TRBV9 to TRBJ2-1; 8 nucleotides match TRBD2. Germline CDR1 and CDR2: SGDLS and YYNGEE. The CDR3 spans 16 residues. The junction had 9 bases not matched to a gene; V was cut back by 2 bases and J by 5 bases. The CDR3: CASSVGSGGHNNEQFF. In nucleotides, the CDR3 is TGTGCCAGCAGCGTTGGAAGCGGGGGACACAACAATGAGCAGTTCTTC.

This chain links TRBV28 with TRBJ2-5; 8 nucleotides align to TRBD1. CDR1 MDHEN and CDR2 SYDVKM come from the germline V gene. The CDR3 has 16 amino acids. V shed 1 base and J 2 bases; nucleotides not matched to a gene: 6. The CDR3 bases are TGTGCCAGCAGTTTATTGGACAGGGATATTCAAGAGACCCAGTACTTC. Protein sequence: CASSLLDRDIQETQYF.

This clone was observed a single time. The J gene is TRBJ2-1, the V gene TRBV14; TRBD2 matches 7 bases. V lost 2 bases and J lost 6; bases outside the gene matches: 10. Germline CDR1 and CDR2: SGHDN and FVKESK. The CDR3 contains 16 residues. The CDR3 DNA is TGTGCCAGCAGCCAAAACGCGGGACTACTACGCAATGAGCAGTTCTTC. As protein: CASSQNAGLLRNEQFF.

The V call is TRBV27, the J call TRBJ1-1, with TRBD1 matching over 8 bases. The CDR3 sequence is 20 residues long. Germline values: CDR1 MNHEY, CDR2 SMNVEV (reference sequence). Trimming cost V 6 bases and J 4 bases; bases outside gene matches: 25. CDR3 protein: CASSRLPPGQVAVGGTEAFF. Here the CDR3 DNA reads TGTGCCAGCAGCCGACTTCCCCCGGGACAGGTAGCCGTTGGGGGCACTGAAGCTTTCTTT.

The V gene is TRBV19, the J gene TRBJ1-1; 8 bases map to TRBD1. The junction had 1 base not matched to a gene; V was cut back by 4 bases and J by 3 bases. This CDR3 is built from 13 residues. Per the germline V gene, CDR1 is LNHDA and CDR2 is SQIVND (reference sequence). The CDR3 region is CASSTGGYTEAFF. CDR3 coding DNA: TGTGCCAGTAGTACAGGGGGCTACACTGAAGCTTTCTTT.

V and J are TRBV7-6 and TRBJ1-1; D ambiguous. CDR3 length equals 15 residues. Trimming took 5 bases from V and 1 from J, leaving 14 bases between them. Germline V CDR1 and CDR2: SGHVS, FNYEAQ. The CDR3 nucleotides read TGTGCCAGCAGCCCCATCGTCGCCGGGAACACTGAAGCTTTCTTT. Its translation: CASSPIVAGNTEAFF.

The chain joins TRBV11-1 to TRBJ1-1; TRBD1 is a possible D gene (6 bases). This CDR3 region has 11 residues. CDR1 is SGHAT and CDR2 is FQDESV in the germline V gene (reference sequence). V was trimmed by 5 bases and J by 8 bases, leaving 9 bases between them. This CDR3 is CASSAGTEAFF. The CDR3 nucleotides read TGTGCCAGCAGCGCAGGGACAGAAGCTTTCTTT.

This chain uses TRBV6-5 with TRBJ2-5, with D possibly TRBD2 on 5 matching bases. From germline, CDR1 is MNHEY and CDR2 SVGAGI. This CDR3 is 13 amino acids long. V shed 7 bases and J shed 5 bases, with 14 bases lying between them. The CDR3 sequence is CASTNVRGETQYF. The CDR3 region has the DNA TGTGCCAGCACCAACGTCAGAGGGGAGACCCAGTACTTC.

The chain has TRBV11-3 and TRBJ2-7; D is possibly TRBD2 (7 bases). Germline assignment: CDR1 SGHNT and CDR2 YENEEA. Trimming left V 3 bases short and J 3 bases short, with 15 bases between. The CDR3 contains 15 residues. The CDR3 nucleotides read TGTGCCAGCAGCTTTGGGGGGGCTCACTACTACGAGCAGTACGTC. Amino acid sequence: CASSFGGAHYYEQYV.

This rearrangement joins TRBV11-2 to TRBJ1-1, with D perhaps matching TRBD1 (5 bases). V was pared by 1 base and J by 10 bases, with 13 bases between. The germline CDR1 and CDR2 sequences are SGHAT and FQNNGV. The CDR3 runs 13 residues. The CDR3 here is CASSLGQGTGAFF. The CDR3 DNA is TGTGCCAGCAGCTTAGGGCAAGGCACAGGAGCTTTCTTT. Combining the CDR3 with reference TRBV11-2 and TRBJ1-1 gives the whole variable domain EAGVAQSPRYKIIEKRQSVAFWCNPISGHATLYWYQQILGQGPKLLIQFQNNGVVDDSQLPKDRFSAERLKGVDSTLKIQPAKLEDSAVYLCASSLGQGTGAFFGQGTRLTVV.

The V and J genes are TRBV7-2 and TRBJ1-6, with a weak D call TRBD1 (6 bases). From germline, CDR1 is SGHTA and CDR2 FQGNSA. There are 17 residues in the CDR3. Trimming shortened V by 2 bases and J by 3 bases, and 14 bases separated the two germline ends. CDR3 nucleotides: TGTGCCAGCAGCTTATTCGGGGGGGCAGACTATAATTCACCCCTCCACTTT. Its protein product is CASSLFGGADYNSPLHF.

The chain employs TRBV9 and TRBJ2-1, with 8 bases lining up with TRBD2. CDR1 is SGDLS, CDR2 YYNGEE, per germline. This CDR3 comprises 14 residues. V lost 4 bases and J lost 6; bases outside the gene matches: 6. CDR3: CASSIGGERNEQFF. The DNA of the CDR3 is TGTGCCAGCAGCATCGGGGGGGAACGCAATGAGCAGTTCTTC.

This clone was seen more than once but under ten times. This chain connects TRBV2 to TRBJ1-2, with D maybe TRBD1 (5 bases). This CDR3 comprises 12 residues. V lost 3 bases and J lost 8, with 10 bases in between. Germline lookup yields CDR1 SNHLY and CDR2 FYNNEI. The CDR3 sequence: CASSDLGAGYTF. The CDR3 bases are TGTGCCAGCAGTGATTTAGGGGCGGGCTACACCTTC.